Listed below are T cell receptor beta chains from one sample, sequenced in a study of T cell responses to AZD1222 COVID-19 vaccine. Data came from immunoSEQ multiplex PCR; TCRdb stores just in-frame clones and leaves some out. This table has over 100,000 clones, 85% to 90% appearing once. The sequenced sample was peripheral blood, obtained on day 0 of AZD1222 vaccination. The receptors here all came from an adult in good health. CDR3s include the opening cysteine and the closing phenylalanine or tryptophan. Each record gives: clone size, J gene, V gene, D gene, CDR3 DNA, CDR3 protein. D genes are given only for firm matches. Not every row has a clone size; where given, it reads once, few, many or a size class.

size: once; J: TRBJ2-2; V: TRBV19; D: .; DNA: TGTGCCAGTAGTATAGGCAGGACCGGGGAGCTGTTTTTT; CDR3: CASSIGRTGELFF
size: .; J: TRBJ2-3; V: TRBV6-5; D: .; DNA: TGTGCCAGCAGATTATTCGGAGATACGCAGTATTTT; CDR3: CASRLFGDTQYF
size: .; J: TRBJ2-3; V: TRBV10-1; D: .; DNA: TGCGCCAGCAAAGTTCCAGATACGCAGTATTTT; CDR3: CASKVPDTQYF
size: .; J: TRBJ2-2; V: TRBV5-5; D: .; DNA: TGTGCCAGCAGCTTGGGGAACACCGGGGAGCTGTTTTTT; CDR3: CASSLGNTGELFF
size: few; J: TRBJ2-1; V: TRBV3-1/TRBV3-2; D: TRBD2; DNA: TGTGCCAGCAGAGTAGCGGGGGGGTACAATGAGCAGTTCTTC; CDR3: CASRVAGGYNEQFF
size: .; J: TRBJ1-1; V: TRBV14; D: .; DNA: TGTGCCAGCAGCGGCCAGTGGAACACTGAAGCTTTCTTT; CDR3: CASSGQWNTEAFF
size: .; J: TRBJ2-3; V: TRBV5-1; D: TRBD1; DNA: TGCGCCAGCAGCCAGGACAGGGCGGTGGATACGCAGTATTTT; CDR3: CASSQDRAVDTQYF
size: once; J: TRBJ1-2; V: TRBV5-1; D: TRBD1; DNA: TGCGCCAGCAGCCCACAGGGGGCTCGTGGCTACACCTTC; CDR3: CASSPQGARGYTF
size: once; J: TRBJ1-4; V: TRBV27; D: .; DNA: TGTGCCAGCAGGGACGGAACTAATGAAAAACTGTTTTTT; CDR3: CASRDGTNEKLFF
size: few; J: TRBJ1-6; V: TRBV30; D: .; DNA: TGTGCCTACGACAAGAGCGCCGGGGATTCACCCCTCCACTTT; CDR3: CAYDKSAGDSPLHF
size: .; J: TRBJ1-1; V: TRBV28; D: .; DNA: TGTGCCAGCAGTTTATGGGCAGGGGAAGGGGTCGCTGAAGCTTTCTTT; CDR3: CASSLWAGEGVAEAFF
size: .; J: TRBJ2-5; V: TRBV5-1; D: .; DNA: TGCGCCAGCAGCTTGGTTGGAGCGTACCAAGAGACCCAGTACTTC; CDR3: CASSLVGAYQETQYF
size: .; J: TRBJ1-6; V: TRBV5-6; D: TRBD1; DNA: TGTGCCAGCAGCGTTTGGGGACAGGGGGCGCGTTCACCCCTCCACTTT; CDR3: CASSVWGQGARSPLHF
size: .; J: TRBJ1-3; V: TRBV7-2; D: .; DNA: TGTGCCAGCAGCTTATGGGGAGCGGGGATCTCTGGAAACACCATATATTTT; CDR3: CASSLWGAGISGNTIYF
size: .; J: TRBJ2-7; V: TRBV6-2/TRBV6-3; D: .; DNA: TGTGCCAGCAGTTACGTCCAAACATGGGGTGGAGGCGAGCAGTACTTC; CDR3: CASSYVQTWGGGEQYF
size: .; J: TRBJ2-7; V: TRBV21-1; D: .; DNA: TGTGCCAGCAGCTATCCTCCGGGACAGGGGAGCCACGAGCAGTACTTC; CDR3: CASSYPPGQGSHEQYF
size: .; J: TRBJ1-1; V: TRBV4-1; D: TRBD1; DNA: TGCGCCAGCAGCCAAGGTCCCGCCAGGGGGCACACTGAAGCTTTCTTT; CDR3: CASSQGPARGHTEAFF
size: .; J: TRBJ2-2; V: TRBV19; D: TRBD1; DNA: TGTGCCAGTAGTATGCGACAGGGGGATAACGGGGAGCTGTTTTTT; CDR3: CASSMRQGDNGELFF
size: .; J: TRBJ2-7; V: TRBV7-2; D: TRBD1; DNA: TGTGCCAGCAGCTTAATGCTCTCCGGGACAGCTGCCTACGAGCAGTACTTC; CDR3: CASSLMLSGTAAYEQYF
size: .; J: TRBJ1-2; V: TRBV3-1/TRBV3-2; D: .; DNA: TGTGCCAGCAGCCAAGCAAAGAACTATGGCTACACCTTC; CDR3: CASSQAKNYGYTF
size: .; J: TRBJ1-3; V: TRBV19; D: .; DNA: TGTGCCAGTACCCTCTCCGGGAGGGGATACACCATATATTTT; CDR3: CASTLSGRGYTIYF
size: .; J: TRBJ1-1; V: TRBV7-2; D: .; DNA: TGTGCCAGCAAGGTCCCCGAGAACACTGAAGCTTTCTTT; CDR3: CASKVPENTEAFF
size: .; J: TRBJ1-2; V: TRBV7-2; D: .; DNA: TGTGCCAGCAGCTTACCAGGAAACTATGGCTACACCTTC; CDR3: CASSLPGNYGYTF
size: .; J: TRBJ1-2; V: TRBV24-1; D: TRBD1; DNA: TGTGCCACTACCGACATTAAGATCAGGGGGCTTAGCTATGGCTACACCTTC; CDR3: CATTDIKIRGLSYGYTF
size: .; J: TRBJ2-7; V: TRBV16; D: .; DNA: TGTGCCAGCAGCCAAATCGAGCTGCGGACAGTTAAATACTCCTACGAGCAGTACTTC; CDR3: CASSQIELRTVKYSYEQYF
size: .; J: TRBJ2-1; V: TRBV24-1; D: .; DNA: TGTGCCACCAAAGGATTCTACAATGAGCAGTTCTTC; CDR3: CATKGFYNEQFF
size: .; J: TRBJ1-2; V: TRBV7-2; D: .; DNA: TGTGCCAGCAGCTTGGCCAGTCTGGGGGGCTACACCTTC; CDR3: CASSLASLGGYTF
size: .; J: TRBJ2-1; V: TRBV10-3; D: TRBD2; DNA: TGTGCCATCAGTGAGACACTAGCGGGGGGGAGCTCCTACAATGAGCAGTTCTTC; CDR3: CAISETLAGGSSYNEQFF
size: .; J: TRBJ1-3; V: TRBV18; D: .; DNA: TGTGCCAGCTCACCTGGCCTGGGGGCGAACACCATATATTTT; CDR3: CASSPGLGANTIYF
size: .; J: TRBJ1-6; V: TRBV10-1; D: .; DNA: TGCGCCAGCAGTCAGCACACGAATTCACCCCTCCACTTT; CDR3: CASSQHTNSPLHF
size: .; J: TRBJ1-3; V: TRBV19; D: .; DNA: TGTGCCAGTAGGAGAACAGGGATCTCTGGAAACACCATATATTTT; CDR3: CASRRTGISGNTIYF
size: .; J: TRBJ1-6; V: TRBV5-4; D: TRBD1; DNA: TGTGCCAGCAGCTACGGGACAGGGCGGTCCTATAATTCACCCCTCCACTTT; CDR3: CASSYGTGRSYNSPLHF
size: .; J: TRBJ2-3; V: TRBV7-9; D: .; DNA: TGTGCCAGCAGCTTGACATCGAAGAGCACAGATACGCAGTATTTT; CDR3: CASSLTSKSTDTQYF
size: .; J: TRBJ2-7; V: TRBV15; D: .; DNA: TGTGCCACCAGCAGAGATCGAGGGGGCGAGCAGTACTTC; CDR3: CATSRDRGGEQYF